This passage covers 30 T cell receptor beta chains from one sample sequenced in a study of blood T cell repertoires in COVID-19 (TCRdb year 2020). Libraries were made using the immunoSEQ multiplex PCR assay. The table was pulled from immuneACCESS by TCRdb, which kept in-frame rearrangements only. Such tables lose some clones; where checked, under half of the loss comes from unresolved V genes, and the rest has no known cause. This sample holds some 150,000 clones; over 80% were observed only once. The ten largest clones add up to around 5.4% of the sample. The sequenced material came from PBMCs or T cells enriched from blood (not recorded which). Every receptor here comes from a woman between 45 and 60 years old who had been exposed to COVID-19.

J is TRBJ2-6 and V is TRBV21-1; the D call of TRBD2 is as the table states it, not checked on the DNA. TRBV21-1 has pseudogene status. This CDR3 spans 13 amino acids. As DNA, the CDR3 is TGTGCCAGCAGACTAGCTAGGGCCAACGTCCTGACTTTC. This codes for CASRLARANVLTF.

V and J are TRBV6-5 and TRBJ2-1, with TRBD2 matching over 13 bases. CDR1 and CDR2 from the germline V gene are MNHEY and SVGAGI. V shed 7 bases, J shed 7 bases, and the junction held 7 bases outside the gene matches. The CDR3 runs 15 residues. The CDR3 DNA sequence: TGTGCCAGCATTTCCGGACTAGCGGGAGAGAATGAGCAGTTCTTC. Encoded protein: CASISGLAGENEQFF.

DNA for the CDR3: TGTGCCAGCAGCTTAGGGCAGGGGAGCGGCTACACCTTC. Protein sequence: CASSLGQGSGYTF. This chain links TRBV11-2 with TRBJ1-2, with D maybe TRBD1 (6 bases). Deletions cut 1 base from V and 8 bases from J, with 11 bases between. Germline V lookup: CDR1 SGHAT, CDR2 FQNNGV. CDR3 length: 13 amino acids.

The sample holds a few counts of this clone. The chain combines TRBV15 with TRBJ1-4; 10 nucleotides agree with TRBD1. The CDR3 totals 18 residues. V shed 0 bases, J shed 3 bases, and the junction held 7 bases outside the gene matches. Per the germline V gene, CDR1 is LNHNV and CDR2 is YYDKDF (reference sequence). This CDR3 reads CATSREGQGPSANEKLFF. The CDR3, as DNA: TGTGCCACCAGCAGAGAGGGACAGGGGCCGTCGGCTAATGAAAAACTGTTTTTT. Looking up the rest from reference TRBV15 and TRBJ1-4 gives the full variable domain: DAMVIQNPRYQVTQFGKPVTLSCSQTLNHNVMYWYQQKSSQAPKLLFHYYDKDFNNEADTPDNFQSRRPNTSFCFLDIRSPGLGDTAMYLCATSREGQGPSANEKLFFGSGTQLSVL.

The chain uses TRBV4-2 and TRBJ2-3, with 8 bases fitting TRBD1. Germline V gene lookup returns CDR1 LGHNA and CDR2 YNFKEQ. This CDR3 is 15 amino acids long. Germline trimming cut 4 bases from V and 9 bases from J; bases unmatched to any gene: 12. The CDR3 nucleotides read TGTGCCAGCAGCCCCCGGGCAGGGGGCTTGGGGACGCAGTATTTT. Its protein is CASSPRAGGLGTQYF.

The genes are TRBV7-2 and TRBJ2-5; weak D call: TRBD2 (7 bases). V gave up 3 bases and J gave up 5 bases, with 10 bases separating them. Germline V CDR1 and CDR2: SGHTA, FQGNSA. The CDR3 contains 13 residues. The CDR3 loop reads CASSFGGRETQYF. The CDR3 region has the DNA TGTGCCAGCAGCTTCGGGGGGCGGGAGACCCAGTACTTC.

The CDR3 DNA follows: TGTGCTAGTGGTTTCACCGCAGGGTCCACCGGGGAGCTGTTTTTT. Amino acid sequence: CASGFTAGSTGELFF. The chain combines TRBV12-5 with TRBJ2-2; a weak D match, TRBD1 (5 bases). The CDR3 contains 15 residues. Per the germline V gene, CDR1 is LGHNT and CDR2 is FRNRAP. Trimming took off 3 bases at V and 4 bases at J, with 12 bases between the two ends.

The rearrangement joins TRBV21-1 to TRBJ2-7; the table assigns TRBD1, which was not confirmed against the DNA. TRBV21-1 is annotated as a pseudogene. CDR3 length equals 13 residues. This CDR3 reads CASSKQAAYEQYF. Here the CDR3 DNA reads TGTGCCAGCAGCAAGCAGGCAGCCTACGAGCAGTACTTC.

The table lists this clone with a few counts. V and J are TRBV6-5 and TRBJ1-6; 7 bases agree with TRBD1. This CDR3 comprises 15 residues. Looked up from germline, CDR1 is MNHEY and CDR2 is SVGAGI. J gave up 5 bases and V 7 bases, and 8 bases lay outside the gene matches. CDR3 residues: CASILRQGHNSPLHF. The CDR3 DNA reads TGTGCCAGCATTCTACGACAGGGTCATAATTCACCCCTCCACTTT.

J is TRBJ1-2 and V is TRBV21-1. TRBV21-1 is listed as a pseudogene. This CDR3 region has 15 residues. DNA of the CDR3: TGTGCCAGCAGCAAAGTGGGCGGGAAAAACTATGGCTACACCTTC. This codes for CASSKVGGKNYGYTF.

This sequence joins TRBV30 and TRBJ2-3, with 9 bases aligning to TRBD2. Germline assignment: CDR1 GTSNPN and CDR2 SVGIG (reference sequence). Losses at the gene ends were 5 bases for V and 8 bases for J; bases not matched to a gene: 14. The CDR3 is 15 residues long. Here the CDR3 reads CAWGPTAGGRATQYF. CDR3 coding DNA: TGTGCCTGGGGCCCCACAGCGGGGGGCCGGGCTACGCAGTATTTT.

V gene TRBV5-1 combines with J gene TRBJ1-4, with TRBD1 matching over 7 bases. Germline V gene data show CDR1 as SGHRS and CDR2 as YFSETQ. Trimming removed 4 bases from V and 5 bases from J; junction bases left unmatched: 5. The CDR3 has 14 amino acids. CDR3 coding DNA: TGCGCCAGCAGCCGGGGGACAGTCAATGAAAAACTGTTTTTT. Translating it yields CASSRGTVNEKLFF.

The chain couples TRBV6-2 or TRBV6-3 to TRBJ1-2, with 7 bases aligning to TRBD1. The CDR3 covers 15 residues. The germline CDR1 and CDR2 sequences are MNHEY and SVGEGT. After removal of 4 bases from V and 0 bases from J, the junction contained 5 bases not matched to a gene. DNA of the CDR3: TGTGCCAGCAGTTCCATCGACAGGGCTAACTATGGCTACACCTTC. It is translated as CASSSIDRANYGYTF.

The rearrangement uses TRBV7-8 and TRBJ1-5; possibly TRBD1 for D (5 bases). Trimming took 6 bases from V and 5 from J, leaving 17 bases between them. Germline V gives CDR1 SGHVS, CDR2 FQNEAQ. This CDR3 comprises 15 residues. The CDR3 spells CASSLTSGNYQPQHF. CDR3 bases: TGTGCCAGCAGTTTAACATCAGGGAACTATCAGCCCCAGCATTTT.

This chain connects TRBV5-1 to TRBJ2-3, with 7 bases lining up with TRBD1. Germline V gene data show CDR1 as SGHRS and CDR2 as YFSETQ. V shed 1 base, J shed 4 bases, and the junction held 3 bases outside the gene matches. The CDR3 spans 14 residues. The CDR3 coding sequence is TGCGCCAGCAGCTTGAGGCAGGGGGCAGATACGCAGTATTTT. Amino acids: CASSLRQGADTQYF.

The V call is TRBV18, the J call TRBJ2-7; D is possibly TRBD1 (6 bases). The CDR3 length is 19 residues. CDR1 and CDR2 from the germline V gene are KGHSH and LQKENI. V dropped 3 bases and J dropped 3 bases, with 27 bases sitting between them. CDR3 protein: CASSPTWDMPELYFYEQYF. CDR3 coding DNA: TGTGCCAGCTCACCGACCTGGGACATGCCCGAACTCTACTTCTACGAGCAGTACTTC.

This clone has only one observation. This sequence joins TRBV4-1 and TRBJ2-1, with 13 bases fitting TRBD2. The junction had 12 bases not matched to a gene; V was cut back by 0 bases and J by 7 bases. The germline CDR1 and CDR2 sequences are MGHRA and YSYEKL. This CDR3 is built from 19 residues. This CDR3 reads CASSQDRTSGRAGENEQFF. The CDR3 DNA reads TGCGCCAGCAGCCAAGATAGAACTAGCGGGAGGGCCGGGGAGAATGAGCAGTTCTTC.

This chain links TRBV6-2 or TRBV6-3 with TRBJ2-1, with 8 bases matching TRBD1. CDR1 MNHEY and CDR2 SVGEGT come from the germline V gene. The CDR3 consists of 16 residues. V shed 6 bases and J 8 bases; nucleotides not matched to a gene: 15. DNA of the CDR3: TGTGCCAGCAGCTCGGGCAGGACAGGGTATTTGGATGAGCAGTTCTTC. This translates into CASSSGRTGYLDEQFF.

This chain uses TRBV5-1 with TRBJ2-7; possibly TRBD1 for D (5 bases). Germline-derived CDR1 and CDR2 are SGHRS and YFSETQ. Trimming stripped 5 bases from V and 0 bases from J, with 9 bases between. The CDR3 sequence is 13 residues long. CDR3 residues: CASRDTNSYEQYF. The CDR3, as DNA: TGCGCCAGCAGGGACACGAACTCCTACGAGCAGTACTTC.

This sequence joins TRBV27 and TRBJ1-3, with a weak D call TRBD1 (5 bases). V shed 3 bases and J shed 4 bases, with 13 bases lying between them. The germline V gene has CDR1 MNHEY and CDR2 SMNVEV (reference sequence). The CDR3 totals 15 residues. CDR3 nucleotides: TGTGCCAGCAGTTTTAAGGGGCAGGTGGGAAACACCATATATTTT. It translates to CASSFKGQVGNTIYF.

V gene TRBV27 combines with J gene TRBJ2-5, with a weak D call TRBD2 (8 bases). The V end was cut by 2 bases, the J end by 4 bases, with 20 bases between. The CDR3 is 17 residues long. Germline-derived CDR1 and CDR2 are MNHEY and SMNVEV (reference sequence). The CDR3 sequence: CASSLGLRGGQRETQYF. CDR3 coding DNA: TGTGCCAGCAGTTTAGGGCTCCGGGGGGGACAGCGAGAGACCCAGTACTTC.

This clone appeared a few times. The rearrangement links TRBV5-4 to TRBJ2-7; possible D gene TRBD2, 5 bases. The CDR3 has 13 residues. The germline V gene encodes CDR1 SGHNT and CDR2 YYREEE (reference sequence). V lost 1 base to trimming and J lost 2 bases, with 7 bases between them. The CDR3 bases are TGTGCCAGCAGCTTGAGCGGTACCTACGAGCAGTACTTC. Translation gives CASSLSGTYEQYF. Looking up the rest from reference TRBV5-4 and TRBJ2-7 gives the full variable domain: ETGVTQSPTHLIKTRGQQVTLRCSSQSGHNTVSWYQQALGQGPQFIFQYYREEENGRGNFPPRFSGLQFPNYSSELNVNALELDDSALYLCASSLSGTYEQYFGPGTRLTVT.

The chain combines TRBV19 with TRBJ1-6, with D perhaps TRBD1 (5 bases). Trimming cost V 8 bases and J 7 bases, with 12 bases left between them. Germline loops: CDR1 LNHDA, CDR2 SQIVND (reference sequence). This CDR3 is 13 amino acids long. In DNA, the CDR3 is TGTGCCAGTGGGTCTAGACAGAATTCACCCCTCCACTTT. It codes for CASGSRQNSPLHF.

The chain recombines TRBV7-9 with TRBJ1-2; possibly TRBD1 for D (6 bases). Per the germline V gene, CDR1 is SEHNR and CDR2 is FQNEAQ (reference sequence). The V end was cut by 0 bases, the J end by 8 bases, with 13 bases between. The CDR3 contains 14 residues. CDR3: CASSLAGRGKGYTF. The CDR3 DNA is TGTGCCAGCAGCTTAGCTGGCAGGGGAAAGGGCTACACCTTC.

V is TRBV4-3 and J is TRBJ1-4, with TRBD1 as a possible D gene (6 bases). V lost 0 bases and J lost 7, with 12 bases in between. The CDR3 loop spans 15 amino acids. The V gene's germline CDR1 is LGHNA and CDR2 YSLEER. The CDR3 region has the DNA TGCGCCAGCAGCCAAGATAGGGGGTCTTCTGAAAAACTGTTTTTT. Amino acids: CASSQDRGSSEKLFF.

The CDR3 spells CASSPGAWGGEAFF. The CDR3 nucleotides are TGTGCCAGCAGTCCCGGGGCCTGGGGGGGTGAAGCTTTCTTT. The chain is built from TRBV6-5 and TRBJ1-1, with D perhaps TRBD1 (5 bases). CDR1 and CDR2 (germline): MNHEY, SVGAGI. The CDR3 length is 14 residues. V was shortened by 5 bases and J by 7 bases, with 17 bases between the two germline ends.

The V gene is TRBV7-2, the J gene TRBJ1-1; D is unclear. Per the germline V gene, CDR1 is SGHTA and CDR2 is FQGNSA. The CDR3 sequence is 17 residues long. The V gene lost 4 bases and the J gene lost 0 bases, with 18 bases spanning the gap. The CDR3 bases are TGTGCCAGCAGCTCCCGGAGCCTTAATTTGATGAACACTGAAGCTTTCTTT. It yields the protein CASSSRSLNLMNTEAFF.

CDR3 DNA sequence: TGTGCCAGCAGCCCCCAGGGACAGAACACTGAAGCTTTCTTT. This sequence encodes CASSPQGQNTEAFF. J is TRBJ1-1 and V is TRBV6-1; perhaps TRBD1 as D (6 bases). The CDR3 is 14 amino acids. From germline, CDR1 is MNHNS and CDR2 SASEGT. The V and J ends lost 6 bases and 1 base respectively, with 12 bases between them.

The chain carries TRBV15 and TRBJ2-1, with TRBD2 matching over 9 bases. Germline V gives CDR1 LNHNV, CDR2 YYDKDF (reference sequence). The ends lost 4 bases at V and 4 bases at J; junction bases unmatched: 11. The CDR3 is 17 residues long. The CDR3, as DNA: TGTGCCACCAGCACTCGCTTGACTAGCGGAGCTTACAATGAGCAGTTCTTC. Encoded protein: CATSTRLTSGAYNEQFF.

The CDR3 nucleotides are TGTGCCAGCAGCTTAGTAGCGGGGCCGCGCCACAATGAGCAGTTCTTC. This gives the protein CASSLVAGPRHNEQFF. The chain employs TRBV11-2 and TRBJ2-1, with 8 bases that match TRBD2. This CDR3 has 16 residues. CDR1 and CDR2 (germline): SGHAT, FQNNGV. Trimming removed 1 base from V and 5 bases from J; junction bases left unmatched: 7.